These 20 T cell receptor beta chains came from one sample sequenced in a study of cytomegalovirus exposure and HLA in healthy donors. Amplification used 60 Vbeta primers and 13 Jbeta primers. TCRdb's table, derived via immunoSEQ multiplex PCR, lists solely in-frame clones and lacks some. The sample carries 200,000 to 250,000 clones, roughly 87% recorded once. The sequencing sample was made of PBMCs. The source is a woman between 40 and 55 years old in good health and CMV-seropositive.

This chain connects TRBV6-5 to TRBJ1-5; a possible D gene is TRBD1 (5 bases). The CDR3 is 13 amino acids. Germline assignment: CDR1 MNHEY and CDR2 SVGAGI. V lost 6 bases to trimming and J lost 5 bases, with 11 bases between them. The CDR3, as DNA: TGTGCCAGCAGGCGGGACGGAGATCAGCCCCAGCATTTT. Its protein product is CASRRDGDQPQHF.

This chain links TRBV7-2 with TRBJ2-2; D may be TRBD1 (5 bases). The V end was cut by 0 bases, the J end by 4 bases, with 9 bases between. The CDR3 runs 15 residues. Germline V lookup: CDR1 SGHTA, CDR2 FQGNSA. The CDR3 DNA is TGTGCCAGCAGCTTAGCCAGGGTCAGCACCGGGGAGCTGTTTTTT. Translation: CASSLARVSTGELFF.

V usage is TRBV6-1 and J usage is TRBJ2-7; perhaps TRBD2 as D (7 bases). Looked up from germline, CDR1 is MNHNS and CDR2 is SASEGT. Trimming stripped 3 bases from V and 2 bases from J, with 14 bases between. The CDR3 is 15 residues long. The CDR3 sequence is CASSDRGGATYEQYF. CDR3 nucleotide sequence: TGTGCCAGCAGTGATAGGGGGGGAGCCACCTACGAGCAGTACTTC.

This clone was observed a handful of times. For the CDR3, the DNA is TGTGCCAGCAGCTTAGACGGCGGGGTCGGTACAGATACGCAGTATTTT. This encodes CASSLDGGVGTDTQYF. The chain has TRBV7-3 and TRBJ2-3, with D possibly being TRBD2 (6 bases). The CDR3 spans 16 residues. Germline lookup yields CDR1 SGHTA and CDR2 FQGTGA. V shed 2 bases and J shed 3 bases, with 15 bases lying between them.

This chain connects TRBV29-1 to TRBJ2-1, with D unclear. Germline CDR1 and CDR2: SQVTM and ANQGSEA. V was pared by 4 bases and J by 1 base, with 11 bases between. The CDR3 has 14 residues. CDR3 amino acids: CSVVPELSYNEQFF. CDR3 DNA: TGCAGCGTTGTACCGGAGCTATCCTACAATGAGCAGTTCTTC.

The chain links TRBV19 to TRBJ1-2; possible D gene TRBD1, 6 bases. Germline V gene sequence: CDR1 LNHDA, CDR2 SQIVND (reference sequence). The CDR3 extends over 14 amino acids. V gave up 8 bases and J gave up 3 bases, with 16 bases separating them. As DNA, the CDR3 is TGTGCCAGTGGAAAACAGGGTTCGCACTATGGCTACACCTTC. It is translated as CASGKQGSHYGYTF.

This sequence joins TRBV7-2 and TRBJ2-7, with D tentatively TRBD2 (6 bases). Trimming removed 1 base at V and 0 bases at J, with 10 bases between. The CDR3 length is 15 residues. CDR1 SGHTA and CDR2 FQGNSA come from the germline V gene. This CDR3 reads CASSLEAGSSYEQYF. CDR3 DNA: TGTGCCAGCAGCTTAGAAGCGGGCAGCTCCTACGAGCAGTACTTC.

The chain uses TRBV13 and TRBJ2-7, with TRBD2 identical over 8 bases. V dropped 0 bases and J dropped 4; count of bases not matched to a gene: 5. This CDR3 has 15 residues. Germline-derived CDR1 and CDR2 are PRHDT and FYEKMQ (reference sequence). Written as DNA, the CDR3 is TGTGCCAGCAGCTTAGGCGCCGCTAGCGGGTACGAGCAGTACTTC. Translating it yields CASSLGAASGYEQYF.

This chain links TRBV2 with TRBJ1-5; 10 nucleotides match TRBD1. CDR1 is SNHLY, CDR2 FYNNEI, per germline. With 7 bases clipped from V and 0 bases from J, the junction kept 6 bases outside the gene matches. This CDR3 is built from 16 residues. CDR3 bases: TGTGCCAGCAAGCCTGGGACAGGGGTTAGCAATCAGCCCCAGCATTTT. Amino acid sequence: CASKPGTGVSNQPQHF. Using reference TRBV2 and TRBJ1-5 for the parts outside the CDR3, the full variable domain is EPEVTQTPSHQVTQMGQEVILRCVPISNHLYFYWYRQILGQKVEFLVSFYNNEISEKSEIFDDQFSVERPDGSNFTLKIRSTKLEDSAMYFCASKPGTGVSNQPQHFGDGTRLSIL.

The CDR3: CASSLASGLAYYEQYF. CDR3 nucleotide sequence: TGTGCCAGCAGCTTAGCGTCCGGACTAGCATACTACGAGCAGTACTTC. This chain connects TRBV11-1 to TRBJ2-7; 8 bases match TRBD2. From germline, CDR1 is SGHAT and CDR2 FQDESV (reference sequence). The CDR3 covers 16 residues. V lost 0 bases and J lost 3; bases outside the gene matches: 7.

This clone was seen more than once but under ten times. The rearrangement uses TRBV9 and TRBJ1-2, with 7 bases that match TRBD1. With V trimmed by 0 bases and J by 4 bases, 6 bases remained unmatched. The CDR3 consists of 15 residues. CDR1 is SGDLS, CDR2 YYNGEE, per germline. The CDR3: CASSVAGTDTYGYTF. The CDR3 nucleotides read TGTGCCAGCAGCGTAGCTGGGACAGACACCTATGGCTACACCTTC.

The chain joins TRBV18 to TRBJ1-1, with 9 bases aligning to TRBD1. In germline, CDR1 is KGHSH, CDR2 LQKENI. The V gene end was trimmed by 6 bases and the J gene end by 0 bases; junction bases not matched to a gene: 8. The CDR3 has 16 residues. The CDR3 loop is CASSVNRGQLNTEAFF. DNA of the CDR3: TGTGCCAGCTCCGTGAACAGGGGGCAATTGAACACTGAAGCTTTCTTT.

The chain has TRBV19 and TRBJ2-7; 8 bases are shared with TRBD1. V was pared by 5 bases and J by 3 bases, with 6 bases of the junction left unmatched. This CDR3 contains 14 residues. The germline V gene encodes CDR1 LNHDA and CDR2 SQIVND (reference sequence). CDR3 protein: CASSADRVNYEQYF. The CDR3 DNA follows: TGTGCCAGTAGTGCGGACAGGGTGAACTACGAGCAGTACTTC.

This chain uses TRBV9 with TRBJ1-5; 7 bases line up with TRBD1. The length of the CDR3 is 18 residues. Germline V gene data show CDR1 as SGDLS and CDR2 as YYNGEE. The V segment lost 0 bases and the J segment 6 bases; nucleotides outside the gene matches: 15. In nucleotides, the CDR3 is TGTGCCAGCAGCGTAGCTCGGGAGAGACAGGGAGTGTGTCAGCCCCAGCATTTT. Its protein is CASSVARERQGVCQPQHF.

The J gene is TRBJ2-7, the V gene TRBV5-1; D ambiguous. There are 11 residues in the CDR3. Trimming left V 0 bases short and J 7 bases short, with 5 bases between. The germline CDR1 and CDR2 sequences are SGHRS and YFSETQ. CDR3 loop: CASSLGKEQYF. The CDR3 nucleotides read TGCGCCAGCAGCTTGGGTAAAGAGCAGTACTTC.

This clone occurred a few times. The rearrangement uses TRBV18 and TRBJ2-5; D might be TRBD1 (5 bases). Trimming took off 2 bases at V and 1 base at J, with 5 bases between the two ends. CDR3 length: 13 amino acids. The germline V gene has CDR1 KGHSH and CDR2 LQKENI. The CDR3 here is CASSPTGQETQYF. The CDR3 nucleotides are TGTGCCAGCTCACCAACAGGCCAAGAGACCCAGTACTTC.

This chain connects TRBV6-5 to TRBJ1-5; maybe TRBD1 (6 bases). CDR1 is MNHEY, CDR2 SVGAGI, per germline. Trimming shortened V by 4 bases and J by 5 bases, and 9 bases separated the two germline ends. The CDR3 extends over 13 amino acids. Here the CDR3 reads CASSFNRDQPQHF. Written as DNA, the CDR3 is TGTGCCAGCAGTTTTAACAGGGATCAGCCCCAGCATTTT.

The V and J genes are TRBV2 and TRBJ2-7, with D perhaps matching TRBD2 (6 bases). The CDR3 spans 15 residues. CDR1 is SNHLY, CDR2 FYNNEI, per germline. V was pared by 3 bases and J by 6 bases, with 18 bases between. The CDR3 here is CASSEAGTPGREQYF. The CDR3 DNA sequence: TGTGCCAGCAGTGAGGCCGGGACTCCGGGTCGCGAGCAGTACTTC. The complete variable domain, with remaining parts taken from reference TRBV2 and TRBJ2-7, reads EPEVTQTPSHQVTQMGQEVILRCVPISNHLYFYWYRQILGQKVEFLVSFYNNEISEKSEIFDDQFSVERPDGSNFTLKIRSTKLEDSAMYFCASSEAGTPGREQYFGPGTRLTVT.

The J gene is TRBJ2-7, the V gene TRBV19; tentative D call: TRBD1 (6 bases). The germline V and J ends were trimmed by 3 bases and 7 bases, with 16 bases remaining between them. CDR3 length: 14 residues. The germline gives CDR1 LNHDA, CDR2 SQIVND (reference sequence). CDR3 in amino acids: CASSIWQGRGEQYF. CDR3 sequence (DNA): TGTGCCAGTAGTATTTGGCAGGGGAGAGGGGAGCAGTACTTC.

This chain joins TRBV19 and TRBJ1-1, with a tentative D call TRBD1 (6 bases). The CDR3 contains 14 residues. V lost 7 bases and J lost 1, with 13 bases in between. The germline V gene encodes CDR1 LNHDA and CDR2 SQIVND (reference sequence). Here the CDR3 reads CASKPGVRNTEAFF. CDR3 DNA sequence: TGTGCCAGTAAGCCAGGGGTTCGGAACACTGAAGCTTTCTTT.